These 26 T cell receptor beta chains came from one sample sequenced in a study of T cell repertoires in cytomegalovirus infection. TCRdb itself ran the reads through MiXCR, one entry per CDR3 protein. This table holds 100,000 to 150,000 distinct CDR3 sequences, approximately 24% found once. These receptors lack a known antigen. Sequencing used PBMCs, sequenced either directly or after in vitro stimulation (not recorded which). The source is a human donor in good health (CMV status not recorded). Some clones in this sample may be carry-over from other donors' samples.

This chain links TRBV5-1 with TRBJ2-1; 8 bases map to TRBD2. The trim removed 0 bases at V and 8 bases at J, leaving 7 bases unmatched. The CDR3 is made up of 15 amino acids. Germline V CDR1 and CDR2: SGHRS, YFSETQ. The CDR3 loop reads CASSLALGRGDEQFF. The CDR3 DNA is TGCGCCAGCAGCTTGGCTCTCGGGAGGGGTGATGAGCAGTTCTTC.

This chain links TRBV7-8 with TRBJ2-3, with D perhaps being TRBD1 or TRBD2 (5 bases each). V was pared by 1 base and J by 4 bases, with 18 bases between. Germline CDR1 reads SGHVS; CDR2 reads FQNEAQ. The CDR3 runs to 17 residues. The DNA of the CDR3 is TGTGCCAGCAGCTTAGTGGGACGGGGTTGGGGACCAGATACGCAGTATTTT. Amino acid sequence: CASSLVGRGWGPDTQYF.

This clonotype occurred a few times. One end of the junction fails to match germline, which may point to a read error. Written as DNA, the CDR3 is TGTGCCAGCAGCCGGCCAGGGGCTTCCAGGGACTTC. Translated, it gives CASSRPGASRDF. V gene TRBV11-2 combines with J gene TRBJ2-5; D possibly corresponds to TRBD1 (6 bases). CDR3 length: 12 amino acids. Germline loops: CDR1 SGHAT, CDR2 FQNNGV.

The chain links TRBV15 to TRBJ1-1; D unresolved. This CDR3 spans 15 amino acids. CDR1 is LNHNV and CDR2 is YYDKDF in the germline V gene (reference sequence). The V end was cut by 3 bases, the J end by 7 bases, with 18 bases between. The CDR3 sequence: CATSSFSWPTGEAFF. CDR3 DNA: TGTGCCACCAGCAGTTTTAGTTGGCCCACCGGTGAAGCTTTCTTT.

This clonotype showed up just a few times. The rearrangement uses TRBV18 and TRBJ1-2; no clear D gene. Germline CDR1 and CDR2: KGHSH and LQKENI. V was cut by 3 bases and J by 1 base, with 9 bases left in between. This CDR3 has 14 amino acids. The DNA of the CDR3 is TGTGCCAGCTCACCCCAGGCAGATAACTATGGCTACACCTTC. Its translation: CASSPQADNYGYTF.

The chain links TRBV19 to TRBJ1-5; TRBD1 aligns across 7 bases. V lost 2 bases to trimming and J lost 1 base; unmatched junction nucleotides: 5. The CDR3 sequence is 16 residues long. CDR1 LNHDA and CDR2 SQIVND come from the germline V gene (reference sequence). The CDR3 reads CASSIYGTASNQPQHF. The CDR3 bases are TGTGCCAGTAGTATATACGGGACAGCGAGCAATCAGCCCCAGCATTTT.

V gene TRBV25-1 combines with J gene TRBJ2-1, with 8 bases lining up with TRBD2. This CDR3 is built from 15 residues. The germline CDR1 and CDR2 sequences are MGHDK and SYGVNS. The trim removed 5 bases at V and 4 bases at J, leaving 7 bases unmatched. This chain's CDR3 is CASSPTSGLYNEQFF. CDR3 coding DNA: TGTGCCAGCAGTCCAACTAGCGGACTGTACAATGAGCAGTTCTTC. The full variable domain, in which reference TRBV25-1 and TRBJ2-1 provide the parts outside the CDR3, is EADIYQTPRYLVIGTGKKITLECSQTMGHDKMYWYQQDPGMELHLIHYSYGVNSTEKGDLSSESTVSRIRTEHFPLTLESARPSHTSQYLCASSPTSGLYNEQFFGPGTRLTVL.

The rearrangement joins TRBV12-3 or TRBV12-4 to TRBJ2-6; the D gene is possibly TRBD2 (6 bases). This CDR3 spans 18 amino acids. The ends were cut back, 2 bases at V and 0 bases at J, with 14 bases in the middle. In nucleotides, the CDR3 is TGTGCCAGCAGTTTAAGGCGGGGCCCGAACTCTGGGGCCAACGTCCTGACTTTC. Translated: CASSLRRGPNSGANVLTF.

CDR3 protein: CASSERDPADEQYF. Written as DNA, the CDR3 is TGTGCCAGCAGTGAAAGGGACCCGGCGGACGAGCAGTACTTC. The gene calls are TRBV6-1 and TRBJ2-7, with D possibly called TRBD1 or TRBD2 (5 bases each). Per germline, CDR1 MNHNS and CDR2 SASEGT. V gave up 2 bases and J gave up 5 bases, with 13 bases separating them. This CDR3 spans 14 amino acids.

Turning to this clonotype: Being one base from a much bigger clone, this may be a read error. V usage is TRBV7-8 and J usage is TRBJ1-1; a weak D match, TRBD1 (5 bases). The length of the CDR3 is 17 residues. CDR1 is SGHVS, CDR2 FQNEAQ, per germline. Trimming removed 6 bases at V and 1 base at J, with 21 bases between. The CDR3 DNA reads TGTGCCAGCAGGTCCCTCTTTAGTCCCGGGACGAACACTGAAGCTTTCTTT. Residues: CASRSLFSPGTNTEAFF.

The rearrangement joins TRBV28 to TRBJ2-3, with 8 bases fitting TRBD2. Germline V CDR1 and CDR2: MDHEN, SYDVKM. The CDR3 extends over 18 amino acids. Trimming cost V 3 bases and J 0 bases; bases outside gene matches: 11. The CDR3 here is CASSFALGGAPSTDTQYF. CDR3 DNA: TGTGCCAGCAGTTTTGCCCTCGGGGGGGCGCCCAGCACAGATACGCAGTATTTT. Full variable domain (missing parts from reference TRBV28 and TRBJ2-3): DVKVTQSSRYLVKRTGEKVFLECVQDMDHENMFWYRQDPGLGLRLIYFSYDVKMKEKGDIPEGYSVSREKKERFSLILESASTNQTSMYLCASSFALGGAPSTDTQYFGPGTRLTVL.

This chain uses TRBV5-4 with TRBJ1-1; a possible D gene is TRBD1 (5 bases). Trimming left V 0 bases short and J 0 bases short, with 12 bases between. This CDR3 region has 16 residues. Germline V gene data show CDR1 as SGHNT and CDR2 as YYREEE (reference sequence). The CDR3 spells CASSLGQINMNTEAFF. The CDR3 nucleotides are TGTGCCAGCAGCTTGGGACAGATTAACATGAACACTGAAGCTTTCTTT.

CDR3 sequence (DNA): TGTGCCAGCAGCTCAGGGACAGGGGATGATGAGCAGTTCTTC. Protein sequence: CASSSGTGDDEQFF. The chain recombines TRBV7-9 with TRBJ2-1, with 10 bases fitting TRBD1. The CDR3 totals 14 residues. V lost 4 bases and J lost 8; bases outside the gene matches: 5. Germline V gene data show CDR1 as SEHNR and CDR2 as FQNEAQ (reference sequence).

This clonotype was seen more than once but under ten times. The chain carries TRBV12-3 or TRBV12-4 and TRBJ2-7, with 10 bases matching TRBD2. V gave up 2 bases and J gave up 6 bases; unmatched junction bases: 7. The CDR3 runs to 15 residues. Here the CDR3 reads CASSLSSGRASEQYV. The CDR3 bases are TGTGCCAGCAGTTTATCTAGCGGGAGAGCTAGCGAGCAGTACGTC.

The chain employs TRBV24-1 and TRBJ2-1, with TRBD2 matching over 8 bases. With V trimmed by 5 bases and J by 0 bases, 2 bases remained unmatched. The CDR3 spans 15 residues. Germline-derived CDR1 and CDR2 are KGHDR and SFDVKD. The DNA for the CDR3 is TGTGCCACCAGTGTAGCGGGGAGCTCCTACAATGAGCAGTTCTTC. This translates into CATSVAGSSYNEQFF.

The V and J genes are TRBV6-6 and TRBJ1-1; possible D gene TRBD1, 5 bases. The ends were cut back, 8 bases at V and 3 bases at J, with 16 bases in the middle. Germline assignment: CDR1 MNHNY and CDR2 SVGAGI (reference sequence). CDR3 length: 14 residues. CDR3 amino acids: CASGFGAPDTEAFF. The CDR3 DNA follows: TGTGCCAGCGGTTTCGGGGCGCCGGACACTGAAGCTTTCTTT.

The chain recombines TRBV6-2 or TRBV6-3 with TRBJ1-1; TRBD1 aligns across 7 bases. Germline values: CDR1 MNHEY, CDR2 SVGEGT. Germline trimming cut 5 bases from V and 1 base from J; bases unmatched to any gene: 4. The CDR3 covers 14 residues. CDR3: CASSRQGANTEAFF. The CDR3 DNA follows: TGTGCCAGCAGTCGACAGGGTGCGAACACTGAAGCTTTCTTT.

This clonotype was recorded only once. V and J are TRBV19 and TRBJ2-7; tentatively, D is TRBD1 or TRBD2 (5 bases each). There are 13 residues in the CDR3. Trimming removed 5 bases at V and 4 bases at J, with 12 bases between. Looked up from germline, CDR1 is LNHDA and CDR2 is SQIVND (reference sequence). This chain's CDR3 is CASSPAGAYEQYF. The CDR3 nucleotides are TGTGCCAGTAGTCCCGCCGGGGCATACGAGCAGTACTTC.

Ten or more counts support this clonotype. The chain uses TRBV7-2 and TRBJ2-7; 12 bases fit TRBD2. CDR1 is SGHTA, CDR2 FQGNSA, per germline. This CDR3 is 16 amino acids long. V shed 5 bases and J 2 bases; nucleotides not matched to a gene: 7. Written as DNA, the CDR3 is TGTGCCAGCAGCAACGGACTAGCGGGATCGACCTACGAGCAGTACTTC. It encodes CASSNGLAGSTYEQYF.

This clonotype was found a few times. The rearrangement links TRBV9 to TRBJ2-1, with TRBD2 as a possible D gene (6 bases). Trimming took 0 bases from V and 7 from J, leaving 20 bases between them. CDR1 is SGDLS, CDR2 YYNGEE, per germline. The CDR3 is 17 amino acids. The CDR3 loop reads CASSVGGDFRLTNEQFF. In DNA, the CDR3 is TGTGCCAGCAGCGTAGGGGGGGATTTCCGCTTGACGAATGAGCAGTTCTTC.

This clonotype was seen repeatedly, ten times or more. The CDR3 is CASSLSGVETQYF. The CDR3 coding sequence is TGTGCCAGCAGTTTATCGGGGGTCGAGACCCAGTACTTC. J is TRBJ2-5 and V is TRBV12-3 or TRBV12-4; weak D call: TRBD2 (6 bases). The V gene lost 2 bases and the J gene lost 5 bases, with 9 bases spanning the gap. CDR3 length: 13 residues.

This clonotype came up a few times. The rearrangement uses TRBV20-1 and TRBJ2-3; D perhaps matches TRBD2 (6 bases). This CDR3 spans 13 amino acids. The germline CDR1 and CDR2 sequences are DFQATT and SNEGSKA (reference sequence). V shed 5 bases and J shed 2 bases, with 11 bases lying between them. CDR3 DNA: TGCAGTGCTCGGAGGGAACTCACAGATACGCAGTATTTT. Translated, it gives CSARRELTDTQYF.

The chain carries TRBV20-1 and TRBJ2-7; no clear D gene. The CDR3 covers 10 residues. Germline CDR1 DFQATT, CDR2 SNEGSKA (reference sequence). Trimming cost V 4 bases and J 3 bases, with 4 bases left between them. The CDR3 protein is CSAKGYEQYF. The CDR3 DNA sequence: TGCAGTGCTAAGGGCTACGAGCAGTACTTC.

This clonotype was picked up a small number of times. The J gene is TRBJ2-1, the V gene TRBV7-7; 8 positions match TRBD1. Germline V CDR1 and CDR2: SSHAT, FNYEAQ (reference sequence). This CDR3 spans 13 amino acids. With 2 bases clipped from V and 8 bases from J, the junction kept 2 bases outside the gene matches. This chain's CDR3 is CASSLMTGDEQFF. DNA of the CDR3: TGTGCCAGCAGCTTAATGACAGGGGATGAGCAGTTCTTC.

V gene TRBV2 combines with J gene TRBJ2-5; D remains ambiguous. The CDR3 consists of 11 residues. CDR1 and CDR2 (germline): SNHLY, FYNNEI. The V end lost 8 bases, the J end lost 3 bases, and 7 bases lay between the germline ends. The DNA for the CDR3 is TGTGCCAGCGATTGGGAAGAGACCCAGTACTTC. Encoded protein: CASDWEETQYF.

Only a few counts were recorded for this clonotype. V gene TRBV15 combines with J gene TRBJ1-5; unclear D gene. The length of the CDR3 is 16 residues. Germline loops: CDR1 LNHNV, CDR2 YYDKDF (reference sequence). The germline V and J ends were trimmed by 0 bases and 2 bases, with 11 bases remaining between them. CDR3 amino acids: CATSREETARNQPQHF. CDR3 sequence (DNA): TGTGCCACCAGCAGAGAGGAGACCGCCCGCAATCAGCCCCAGCATTTT.